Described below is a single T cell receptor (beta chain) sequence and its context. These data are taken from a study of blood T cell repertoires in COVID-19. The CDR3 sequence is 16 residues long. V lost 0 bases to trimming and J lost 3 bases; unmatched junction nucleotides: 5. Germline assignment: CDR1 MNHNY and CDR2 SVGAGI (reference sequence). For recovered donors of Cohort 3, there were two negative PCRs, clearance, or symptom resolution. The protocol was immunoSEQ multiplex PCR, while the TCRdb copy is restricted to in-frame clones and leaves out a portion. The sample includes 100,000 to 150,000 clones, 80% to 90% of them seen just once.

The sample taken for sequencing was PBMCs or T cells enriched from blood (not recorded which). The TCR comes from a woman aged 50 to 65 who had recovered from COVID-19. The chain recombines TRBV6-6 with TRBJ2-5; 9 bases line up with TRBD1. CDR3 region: CASSYSQGTGKETQYF. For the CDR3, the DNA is TGTGCCAGCAGTTACTCCCAAGGGACAGGGAAAGAGACCCAGTACTTC.